This TCR beta chain appears in the sequencing data of a study of sequential checkpoint blockade in melanoma. Study-wide context: Arm A got nivolumab then ipilimumab; arm B the reverse, 1:1.

TCRdb's copy holds only in-frame clones and misses some; the assay was immunoSEQ multiplex PCR. The repertoire holds 34,000 or so clones, with approximately 81% as singletons. Germline values: CDR1 MNHEY, CDR2 SMNVEV (reference sequence). This CDR3 contains 14 residues. Trimming stripped 4 bases from V and 0 bases from J, with 7 bases between. Treatment described: randomized to nivolumab then ipilimumab (arm A) or the reverse (arm B). DNA-damaging chemotherapy had not been given to any patient beforehand. Sorted cells were live CD3+CD8+, lacking CD19 and CD56, from PBMCs. The source was CD8+ T cells sorted from blood (inferred from file names), collected from a patient given nivolumab and ipilimumab in sequence. The sequence came from a human donor with melanoma. The chain links TRBV27 to TRBJ1-5; perhaps TRBD1 as D (6 bases). The CDR3 spells CASSYRDSNQPQHF. In nucleotides, the CDR3 is TGTGCCAGCAGTTACAGGGATAGCAATCAGCCCCAGCATTTT.